This TCR beta chain was found in a study of cytomegalovirus exposure and HLA in healthy donors. Whole-study context: It was reported in a later analysis that the 100 to 150 validation repertoires used the same platform as the roughly 670 first-cohort repertoires. General study results and limits: Subsequent analysis of the approximately 120 validation repertoires found a tendency for first-cohort TCR clusters to co-occur. Rarity held for most TCR sequences, but there were some public TCRs that occurred in many donors.

Method: immunoSEQ multiplex PCR; TCRdb's copy keeps in-frame clones and lacks some. The sample contains 90,000 to 130,000 clones, approximately 85% of which appear only once. Points on this clone: Antigen specificity is unknown.

Trimming shortened V by 4 bases and J by 3 bases, and 14 bases separated the two germline ends. CDR1 is SGHRS, CDR2 YFSETQ, per germline. The CDR3 spans 14 residues. V gene TRBV5-1 combines with J gene TRBJ2-7, with a possible D match to TRBD1 (6 bases). Material: PBMCs. This TCR was sampled from a woman under 30 in good health and CMV-seronegative. The CDR3 sequence: CASSPQGYSYEQYF. The CDR3 region has the DNA TGCGCCAGCAGCCCCCAGGGGTATAGCTACGAGCAGTACTTC.